This T cell receptor beta chain was sequenced in a study of cytomegalovirus exposure and HLA in healthy donors. Study-wide points: The CMV antigen specificity of three CMV-associated chains was confirmed through in vitro analysis. TCR beta chains associated with HLA were, in a later analysis, more clonally expanded than equally common others. There were fewer than 200 TCR beta chains listed as cytomegalovirus-associated.

This CDR3 comprises 16 residues. V shed 6 bases and J shed 1 base, with 16 bases lying between them. CDR1 and CDR2 from the germline V gene are MNHEY and SVGAGI. Comment on this clone: What it binds is unknown.

Amplification used 60 Vbeta primers and 13 Jbeta primers. Only in-frame clones appear in the TCRdb table, and some are missing; sequencing was by immunoSEQ multiplex PCR. Among 95,000 to 110,000 clones listed, around three quarters were seen once. Unrecorded immune exposures were likely, despite nominal health at sampling. The TCR sequence derives from a man aged 45-65 years in good health and CMV-seropositive. The chain uses TRBV6-5 and TRBJ2-1; D perhaps matches TRBD2 (6 bases). The sequenced sample consisted of PBMCs. The CDR3 loop is CASSYHLASSYNEQFF. CDR3 DNA sequence: TGTGCCAGCAGCTACCACCTAGCGAGTTCCTACAATGAGCAGTTCTTC.